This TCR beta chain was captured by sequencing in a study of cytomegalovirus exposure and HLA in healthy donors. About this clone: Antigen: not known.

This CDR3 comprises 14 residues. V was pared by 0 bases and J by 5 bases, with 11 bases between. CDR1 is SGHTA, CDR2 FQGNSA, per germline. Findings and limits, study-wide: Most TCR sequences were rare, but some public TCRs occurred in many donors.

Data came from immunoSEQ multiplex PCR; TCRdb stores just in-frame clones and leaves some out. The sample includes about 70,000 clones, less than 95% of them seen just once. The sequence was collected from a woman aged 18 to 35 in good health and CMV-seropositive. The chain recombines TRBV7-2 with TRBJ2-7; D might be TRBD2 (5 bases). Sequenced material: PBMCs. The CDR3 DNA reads TGTGCCAGCAGCTTAGCGCGCGGGTTCGACGAGCAGTACTTC. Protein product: CASSLARGFDEQYF.